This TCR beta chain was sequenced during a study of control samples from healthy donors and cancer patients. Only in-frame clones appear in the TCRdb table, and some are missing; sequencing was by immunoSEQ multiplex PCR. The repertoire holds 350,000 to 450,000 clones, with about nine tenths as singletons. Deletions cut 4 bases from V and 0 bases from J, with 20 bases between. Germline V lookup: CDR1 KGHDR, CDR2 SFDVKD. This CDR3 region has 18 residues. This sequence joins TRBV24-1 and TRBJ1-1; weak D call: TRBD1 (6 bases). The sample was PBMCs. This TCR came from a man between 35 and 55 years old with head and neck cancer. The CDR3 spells CATSDPETGSGMNTEAFF. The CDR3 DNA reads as TGTGCCACCAGTGACCCGGAGACAGGTAGTGGAATGAACACTGAAGCTTTCTTT.